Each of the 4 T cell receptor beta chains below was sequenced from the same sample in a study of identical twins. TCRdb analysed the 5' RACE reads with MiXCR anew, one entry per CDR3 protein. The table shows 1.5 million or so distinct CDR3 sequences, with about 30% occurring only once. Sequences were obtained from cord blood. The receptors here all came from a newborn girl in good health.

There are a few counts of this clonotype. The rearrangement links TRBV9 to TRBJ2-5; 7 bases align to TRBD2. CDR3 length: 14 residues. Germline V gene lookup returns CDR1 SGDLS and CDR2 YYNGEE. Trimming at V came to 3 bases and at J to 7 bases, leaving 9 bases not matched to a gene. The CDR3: CASSATSKLGTQYF. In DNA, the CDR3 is TGTGCCAGCAGCGCGACTAGCAAGCTCGGGACCCAGTACTTC. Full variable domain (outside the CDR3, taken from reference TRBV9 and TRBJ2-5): DSGVTQTPKHLITATGQRVTLRCSPRSGDLSVYWYQQSLDQGLQFLIQYYNGEERAKGNILERFSAQQFPDLHSELNLSSLELGDSALYFCASSATSKLGTQYFGPGTRLLVL.

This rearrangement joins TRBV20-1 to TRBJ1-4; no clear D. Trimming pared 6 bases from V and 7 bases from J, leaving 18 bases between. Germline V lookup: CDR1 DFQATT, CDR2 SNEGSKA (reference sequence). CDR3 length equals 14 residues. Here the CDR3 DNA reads TGCAGTGCCCCCAATTTCGAGGAAGGTGAAAAACTGTTTTTT. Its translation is CSAPNFEEGEKLFF.

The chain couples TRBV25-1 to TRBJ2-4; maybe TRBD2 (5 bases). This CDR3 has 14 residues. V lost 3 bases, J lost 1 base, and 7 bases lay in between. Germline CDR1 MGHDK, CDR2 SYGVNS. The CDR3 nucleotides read TGTGCCAGCAGTGACTCGGGGGCCAAAAACATTCAGTACTTC. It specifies CASSDSGAKNIQYF.

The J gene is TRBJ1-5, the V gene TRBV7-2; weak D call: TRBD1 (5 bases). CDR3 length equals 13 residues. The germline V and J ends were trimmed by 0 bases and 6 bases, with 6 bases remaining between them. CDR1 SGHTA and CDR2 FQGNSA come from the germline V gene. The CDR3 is CASSLATVQPQHF. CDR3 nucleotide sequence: TGTGCCAGCAGCTTAGCGACAGTTCAGCCCCAGCATTTT.